The 21 T cell receptor beta chains below were found in one sample sequenced in a study of metastatic and nonmetastatic thyroid tumors. Patients were all untreated before their thyroid surgery. TCRdb reanalyzed the PCR reads with MiXCR. The data show tens of thousands of clones, around 20% seen once. Sequenced input: blood. The receptors derive from a female donor with papillary thyroid cancer or a benign thyroid nodule (not recorded which). Some clones in this sample may be carry-over from other donors' samples.

The rearrangement joins TRBV2 to TRBJ1-4, with 8 nucleotides matching TRBD1. The CDR3 contains 16 residues. CDR1 and CDR2 from the germline V gene are SNHLY and FYNNEI. J lost 5 bases, V lost 7 bases, and 12 bases had no gene match. The CDR3 DNA is TGTGCCAGCATGACCGGGACAGGTGGAGGGAATGAAAAACTGTTTTTT. Translated, it gives CASMTGTGGGNEKLFF.

The chain employs TRBV5-1 and TRBJ2-3; TRBD2 matches at 10 bases. The CDR3 runs 17 residues. V trimming: 0 bases; J trimming: 2 bases; junction bases outside the gene matches: 6. Germline V CDR1 and CDR2: SGHRS, YFSETQ. The CDR3 coding sequence is TGCGCCAGCAGCTTGGAGCTAGCGGGAGACCCCACAGATACGCAGTATTTT. Translation: CASSLELAGDPTDTQYF.

The chain joins TRBV13 to TRBJ2-1; maybe TRBD2 (5 bases). V lost 5 bases and J lost 8, with 13 bases in between. This CDR3 is built from 13 residues. The germline gives CDR1 PRHDT, CDR2 FYEKMQ (reference sequence). This CDR3 is CASSPEGLDEQFF. CDR3 DNA sequence: TGTGCCAGCAGCCCCGAGGGTCTTGATGAGCAGTTCTTC.

This clone was observed at least ten times. The J gene is TRBJ2-3, the V gene TRBV20-1; weak D call: TRBD2 (5 bases). The V end lost 5 bases, the J end lost 8 bases, and 8 bases lay between the germline ends. In germline, CDR1 is DFQATT, CDR2 SNEGSKA (reference sequence). The CDR3 is 10 residues long. CDR3 coding DNA: TGCAGTGCTTCCGCGGGTACGCAGTATTTT. Translating it yields CSASAGTQYF.

This clone showed up many times. The V and J genes are TRBV7-6 and TRBJ2-7; D remains ambiguous. The V end was cut by 5 bases, the J end by 2 bases, with 13 bases between. The CDR3 is made up of 14 amino acids. Germline V lookup: CDR1 SGHVS, CDR2 FNYEAQ. CDR3 protein: CASSPSGVAYEQYF. Written as DNA, the CDR3 is TGTGCCAGCAGCCCCTCCGGAGTGGCCTACGAGCAGTACTTC.

The V and J genes are TRBV20-1 and TRBJ2-1, with 11 positions matching TRBD2. This CDR3 region has 15 residues. In germline, CDR1 is DFQATT, CDR2 SNEGSKA (reference sequence). V gave up 5 bases and J gave up 6 bases; unmatched junction bases: 9. CDR3 residues: CSAPYSGRAGNEQFF. DNA for the CDR3: TGCAGTGCTCCCTATAGCGGGAGGGCCGGCAATGAGCAGTTCTTC.

This clone was observed at least ten times. This may stem from a read error, because a much larger clone lies one nucleotide away. Distinct nucleotide sequences in the sample also encode this CDR3. V and J are TRBV7-9 and TRBJ2-1, with D uncertain. Trimming took off 0 bases at V and 6 bases at J, with 9 bases between the two ends. The CDR3 sequence is 14 residues long. Germline V gives CDR1 SEHNR, CDR2 FQNEAQ (reference sequence). CDR3 nucleotides: TGTGCCAGCAGCTTAGCGGTGGCCAGCAATGAGCAGTTCTTC. Amino acid sequence: CASSLAVASNEQFF. The full variable domain, with the rest looked up from reference TRBV7-9 and TRBJ2-1, is DTGVSQNPRHKITKRGQNVTFRCDPISEHNRLYWYRQTLGQGPEFLTYFQNEAQLEKSRLLSDRFSAERPKGSFSTLEIQRTEQGDSAMYLCASSLAVASNEQFFGPGTRLTVL.

There are many counts of this clone. Just one base apart from a much larger clone, this may be a read error. J is TRBJ2-7 and V is TRBV11-2; TRBD1 might be the D (5 bases). Trimming took 7 bases from V and 0 from J, leaving 10 bases between them. CDR3 length equals 13 residues. The germline V gene has CDR1 SGHAT and CDR2 FQNNGV. CDR3 sequence (DNA): TGTGCCAGCAACTTGGACATCTCCTACGAGCAGTACTTC. Translation: CASNLDISYEQYF.

This clone occurred a few times. The chain couples TRBV6-2 or TRBV6-3 to TRBJ2-1; D is unclear. Trimming took 0 bases from V and 9 from J, leaving 12 bases between them. Germline assignment: CDR1 MNHEY and CDR2 SVGEGT. The CDR3 spans 14 residues. The CDR3 region has the DNA TGTGCCAGCAGTTACTCGATGACAACGTGTGAGCAGTTCTTC. Translation: CASSYSMTTCEQFF.

In its sample, this clone is medium-sized. The chain couples TRBV28 to TRBJ2-7; tentative D call: TRBD1 (5 bases). Looked up from germline, CDR1 is MDHEN and CDR2 is SYDVKM. The CDR3 is made up of 15 amino acids. Trimming cost V 1 base and J 2 bases, with 12 bases left between them. The CDR3 nucleotides are TGTGCCAGCAGTTTATTGGCCGGCAGGGCCTACGAGCAGTACTTC. Protein product: CASSLLAGRAYEQYF.

The CDR3 coding sequence is TGTGCCAGCAGTTGGACCTTAGGAGCTTTCTTT. It encodes CASSWTLGAFF. The chain couples TRBV28 to TRBJ1-1; D is unresolved. V was cut by 4 bases and J by 10 bases, with 10 bases left in between. Germline CDR1 is MDHEN and CDR2 is SYDVKM. The CDR3 runs 11 residues.

This clone was found many times. Different DNA sequences within this sample yield the same CDR3. The CDR3: CAISHRDRGQGEQFF. The CDR3 DNA sequence: TGTGCCATCAGCCACCGGGACAGGGGCCAGGGTGAGCAGTTCTTC. V is TRBV10-3 and J is TRBJ2-1; 10 nucleotides match TRBD1. Germline V gives CDR1 ENHRY, CDR2 SYGVKD. There are 15 residues in the CDR3. V lost 6 bases, J lost 9 bases, and 11 bases stayed unmatched.

This clone has a handful of counts. The genes are TRBV6-1 and TRBJ2-1, with 10 bases fitting TRBD2. The CDR3 sequence is 16 residues long. Germline-derived CDR1 and CDR2 are MNHNS and SASEGT. With 6 bases clipped from V and 8 bases from J, the junction kept 13 bases outside the gene matches. CDR3 loop: CASSAGTSARVYEQFF. CDR3 nucleotides: TGTGCCAGCAGCGCCGGGACTAGCGCCCGAGTGTATGAGCAGTTCTTC.

The rearrangement uses TRBV20-1 and TRBJ2-7, with 8 bases lining up with TRBD1. The CDR3 runs 14 residues. CDR1 DFQATT and CDR2 SNEGSKA come from the germline V gene (reference sequence). Trimming cost V 5 bases and J 3 bases; bases outside gene matches: 9. The CDR3 loop is CSAVTGTGYYEQYF. The DNA of the CDR3 is TGCAGTGCTGTCACCGGGACAGGCTACTACGAGCAGTACTTC.

This clone has a count of ten or more. This chain links TRBV29-1 with TRBJ2-7; D remains unclear. V was cut by 4 bases and J by 2 bases, with 18 bases left in between. Germline loops: CDR1 SQVTM, CDR2 ANQGSEA. The CDR3 spans 15 residues. In nucleotides, the CDR3 is TGCAGCGTTGTAAGGCCGGCGGCAGGAGCCTACGAGCAGTACTTC. Translating it yields CSVVRPAAGAYEQYF.

This chain uses TRBV11-1 with TRBJ2-3; D uncertain. Germline lookup yields CDR1 SGHAT and CDR2 FQDESV (reference sequence). Trimming took off 8 bases at V and 2 bases at J, with 17 bases between the two ends. The CDR3 is made up of 15 amino acids. The CDR3 DNA sequence: TGTGCCAGCGCCCCCGTCAGGCTCTACACAGATACGCAGTATTTT. Translated: CASAPVRLYTDTQYF.

This clone was detected only a few times. The chain is built from TRBV28 and TRBJ2-4; D is ambiguous. The CDR3 runs to 15 residues. The V gene lost 5 bases and the J gene lost 0 bases, with 11 bases spanning the gap. Germline assignment: CDR1 MDHEN and CDR2 SYDVKM. The CDR3 sequence: CASSPTLLAKNIQYF. As DNA, the CDR3 is TGTGCCAGCAGTCCGACGTTGTTAGCCAAAAACATTCAGTACTTC. The complete variable domain, with remaining parts taken from reference TRBV28 and TRBJ2-4, reads DVKVTQSSRYLVKRTGEKVFLECVQDMDHENMFWYRQDPGLGLRLIYFSYDVKMKEKGDIPEGYSVSREKKERFSLILESASTNQTSMYLCASSPTLLAKNIQYFGAGTRLSVL.

In its sample, this clone was seen many times. V and J are TRBV20-1 and TRBJ1-2, with D unclear. The germline V and J ends were trimmed by 4 bases and 3 bases, with 12 bases remaining between them. CDR1 DFQATT and CDR2 SNEGSKA come from the germline V gene (reference sequence). The CDR3 consists of 13 residues. This CDR3 is CSATERVHYGYTF. The CDR3 bases are TGCAGTGCTACGGAAAGGGTACACTATGGCTACACCTTC.

V gene TRBV6-6 combines with J gene TRBJ1-3, with unresolved D. Germline-derived CDR1 and CDR2 are MNHNY and SVGAGI (reference sequence). Deletions cut 3 bases from V and 4 bases from J, with 10 bases between. CDR3 length equals 14 residues. Here the CDR3 DNA reads TGTGCCAGCAGTTATACACAGAGAGGAAACACCATATATTTT. It translates to CASSYTQRGNTIYF.

This clone occurred many times. The chain couples TRBV20-1 to TRBJ2-7, with D possibly being TRBD1 (5 bases). CDR3 length: 15 residues. V lost 0 bases and J lost 2, with 14 bases in between. Germline CDR1 is DFQATT and CDR2 is SNEGSKA (reference sequence). This chain's CDR3 is CSARDRTKSPYEQYF. DNA for the CDR3: TGCAGTGCTAGAGATCGGACAAAGAGCCCCTACGAGCAGTACTTC.

In nucleotides, the CDR3 is TGCAGTGCTGGCCGGAGTCTAGATGAGCAGTTCTTC. Translating gives CSAGRSLDEQFF. The J gene is TRBJ2-1, the V gene TRBV20-1; D unclear. This CDR3 spans 12 amino acids. The germline V and J ends were trimmed by 5 bases and 8 bases, with 13 bases remaining between them. Looked up from germline, CDR1 is DFQATT and CDR2 is SNEGSKA (reference sequence).